The 2 T cell receptor beta chains given below trace back to one sample, sequenced in a study of T-cell memory formation after mild COVID-19. TCRdb re-analysed the 5' RACE reads in MiXCR, keeping a single row per CDR3 protein. This sample has 85,000 to 130,000 distinct CDR3 sequences, with over 8.5% found just once. The specimen was PBMCs or a T cell subset sorted from them (not recorded which). The origin of the receptors is a man younger than 35 who had mild COVID-19 (a few samples of this study predate the infection). Cell type and time point are not known.

This chain uses TRBV5-5 with TRBJ2-5; maybe TRBD1 (6 bases). Trimming took 4 bases from V and 1 from J, leaving 20 bases between them. The CDR3 contains 17 residues. Germline V gene data show CDR1 as SGHKS and CDR2 as YYEKEE (reference sequence). The chain's CDR3 is CASSQQPGHSAQETQYF. The CDR3 nucleotides read TGTGCCAGCAGCCAACAACCGGGACACTCCGCCCAAGAGACCCAGTACTTC.

This clonotype was recorded a few times. The chain uses TRBV3-1 and TRBJ2-2; 8 nucleotides line up with TRBD2. Unmatched junction bases numbered 10, after V lost 0 bases and J lost 4 bases. This CDR3 has 18 residues. Germline V gene sequence: CDR1 LGHDT, CDR2 YNNKEL (reference sequence). CDR3 bases: TGTGCCAGCAGCCAAGATAGGGAGCGGGGGACCGGCACCGGGGAGCTGTTTTTT. Amino acid sequence: CASSQDRERGTGTGELFF.